This T cell receptor beta chain was documented in a study of blood T cell repertoires in COVID-19. Turning to the study itself: Whether acute or convalescent, the COVID-19 samples came from the United States, Italy and Spain. The analysed material was cDNA or gDNA that came from T cells, B-cell-depleted T cells, or PBMCs.

Original handling: Estimation of nucleated cell counts relied on the amplification of reference gene primers. The assay was immunoSEQ multiplex PCR, and TCRdb's table has in-frame clones only and misses some. V and J calls and clone size are given by that table; D and trimming were obtained from the DNA. The profile covers about half a million clones, with 70% to 90% appearing a single time and roughly 3.2% taken by the ten largest. The source is a human donor in a cohort sampled during active COVID-19. Sequencing was done on a sample of peripheral blood.

The CDR3 is CASSTTSDQTKNIQYF. The CDR3 DNA sequence: TGCGCCAGCAGCACGACTAGCGACCAAACCAAAAACATTCAGTACTTC. This chain uses TRBV5-1 with TRBJ2-4, with 8 bases identical to TRBD2. The CDR3 spans 16 residues. Germline assignment: CDR1 SGHRS and CDR2 YFSETQ. Losses at the gene ends were 4 bases for V and 2 bases for J; bases not matched to a gene: 8. Drawing the rest from reference TRBV5-1 and TRBJ2-4, the complete variable domain is KAGVTQTPRYLIKTRGQQVTLSCSPISGHRSVSWYQQTPGQGLQFLFEYFSETQRNKGNFPGRFSGRQFSNSRSEMNVSTLELGDSALYLCASSTTSDQTKNIQYFGAGTRLSVL.